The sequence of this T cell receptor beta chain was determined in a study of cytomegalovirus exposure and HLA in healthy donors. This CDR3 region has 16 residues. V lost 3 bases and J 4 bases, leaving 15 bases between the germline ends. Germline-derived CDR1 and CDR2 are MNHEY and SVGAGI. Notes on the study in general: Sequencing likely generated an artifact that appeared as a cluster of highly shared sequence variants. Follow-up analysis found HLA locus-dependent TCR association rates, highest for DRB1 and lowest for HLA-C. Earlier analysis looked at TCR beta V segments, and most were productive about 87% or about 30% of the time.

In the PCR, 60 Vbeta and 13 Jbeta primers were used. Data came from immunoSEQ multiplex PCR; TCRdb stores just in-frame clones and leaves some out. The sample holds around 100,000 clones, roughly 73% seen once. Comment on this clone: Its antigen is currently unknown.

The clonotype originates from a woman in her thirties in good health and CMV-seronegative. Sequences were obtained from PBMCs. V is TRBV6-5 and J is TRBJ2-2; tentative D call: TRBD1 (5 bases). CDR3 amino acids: CASSYSRGLSTGELFF. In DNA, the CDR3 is TGTGCCAGCAGTTATTCAAGGGGTTTGAGCACCGGGGAGCTGTTTTTT.